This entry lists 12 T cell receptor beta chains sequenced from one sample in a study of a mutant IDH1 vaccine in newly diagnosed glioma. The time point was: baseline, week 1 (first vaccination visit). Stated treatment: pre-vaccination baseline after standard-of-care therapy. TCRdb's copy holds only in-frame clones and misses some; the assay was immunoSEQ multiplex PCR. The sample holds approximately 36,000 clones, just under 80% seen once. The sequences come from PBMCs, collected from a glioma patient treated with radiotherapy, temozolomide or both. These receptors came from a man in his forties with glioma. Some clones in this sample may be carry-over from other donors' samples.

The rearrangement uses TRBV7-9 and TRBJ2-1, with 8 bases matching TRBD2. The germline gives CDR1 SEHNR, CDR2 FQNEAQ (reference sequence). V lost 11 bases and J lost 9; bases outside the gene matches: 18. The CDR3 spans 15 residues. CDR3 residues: CALPGSQRGLVEQFF. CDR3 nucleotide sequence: TGTGCCCTCCCCGGGTCGCAGCGGGGGCTAGTTGAGCAGTTCTTC. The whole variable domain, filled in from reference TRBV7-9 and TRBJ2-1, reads DTGVSQNPRHKITKRGQNVTFRCDPISEHNRLYWYRQTLGQGPEFLTYFQNEAQLEKSRLLSDRFSAERPKGSFSTLEIQRTEQGDSAMYLCALPGSQRGLVEQFFGPGTRLTVL.

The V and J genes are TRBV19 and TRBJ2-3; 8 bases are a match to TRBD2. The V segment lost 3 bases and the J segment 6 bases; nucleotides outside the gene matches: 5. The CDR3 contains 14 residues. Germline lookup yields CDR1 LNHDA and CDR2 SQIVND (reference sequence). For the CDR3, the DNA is TGTGCCAGTAGTATGGTCGGGGGGGCGGATACGCAGTATTTT. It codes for CASSMVGGADTQYF. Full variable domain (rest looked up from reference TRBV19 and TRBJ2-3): DGGITQSPKYLFRKEGQNVTLSCEQNLNHDAMYWYRQDPGQGLRLIYYSQIVNDFQKGDIAEGYSVSREKKESFPLTVTSAQKNPTAFYLCASSMVGGADTQYFGPGTRLTVL.

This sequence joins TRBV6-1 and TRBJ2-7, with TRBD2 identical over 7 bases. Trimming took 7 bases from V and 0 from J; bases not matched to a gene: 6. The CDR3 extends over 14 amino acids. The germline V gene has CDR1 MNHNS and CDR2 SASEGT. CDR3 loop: CASNGQRGSYEQYF. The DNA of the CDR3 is TGTGCCAGCAATGGCCAGCGGGGCTCCTACGAGCAGTACTTC.

The CDR3 DNA is TGCGCCAGCAGCTCCCCGGGACAGGGCAGCACTGAAGCTTTCTTT. It is translated as CASSSPGQGSTEAFF. The chain employs TRBV4-1 and TRBJ1-1; 9 bases agree with TRBD1. The V and J ends lost 5 bases and 4 bases, in that order; junction bases with no gene match: 8. The CDR3 extends over 15 amino acids. CDR1 MGHRA and CDR2 YSYEKL come from the germline V gene.

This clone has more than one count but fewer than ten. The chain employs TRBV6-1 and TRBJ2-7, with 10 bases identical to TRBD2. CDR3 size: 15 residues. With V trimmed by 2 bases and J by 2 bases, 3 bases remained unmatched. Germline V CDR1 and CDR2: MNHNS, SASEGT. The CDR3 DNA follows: TGTGCCAGCAGTGAAAGGGGGACTAGCGCCTACGAGCAGTACTTC. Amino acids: CASSERGTSAYEQYF.

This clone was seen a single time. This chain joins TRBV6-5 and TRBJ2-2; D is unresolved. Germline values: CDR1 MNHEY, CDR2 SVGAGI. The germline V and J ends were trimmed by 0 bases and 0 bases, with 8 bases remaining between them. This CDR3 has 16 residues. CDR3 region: CASSYSQATNTGELFF. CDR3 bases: TGTGCCAGCAGTTACTCCCAGGCCACGAACACCGGGGAGCTGTTTTTT.

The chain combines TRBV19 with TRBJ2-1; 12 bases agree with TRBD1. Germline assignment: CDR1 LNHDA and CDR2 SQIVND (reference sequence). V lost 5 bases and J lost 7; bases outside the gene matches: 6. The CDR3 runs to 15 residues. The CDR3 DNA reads TGTGCCAGTAGTCAGGGACAGGGGGCTAGGAATGAGCAGTTCTTC. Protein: CASSQGQGARNEQFF. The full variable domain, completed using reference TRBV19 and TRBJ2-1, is DGGITQSPKYLFRKEGQNVTLSCEQNLNHDAMYWYRQDPGQGLRLIYYSQIVNDFQKGDIAEGYSVSREKKESFPLTVTSAQKNPTAFYLCASSQGQGARNEQFFGPGTRLTVL.

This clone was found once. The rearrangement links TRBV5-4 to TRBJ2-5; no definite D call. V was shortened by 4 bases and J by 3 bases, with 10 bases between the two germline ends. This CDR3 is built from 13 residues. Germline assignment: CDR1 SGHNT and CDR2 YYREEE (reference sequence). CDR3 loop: CASSPGPEETQYF. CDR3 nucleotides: TGTGCCAGCAGCCCCGGGCCCGAAGAGACCCAGTACTTC.

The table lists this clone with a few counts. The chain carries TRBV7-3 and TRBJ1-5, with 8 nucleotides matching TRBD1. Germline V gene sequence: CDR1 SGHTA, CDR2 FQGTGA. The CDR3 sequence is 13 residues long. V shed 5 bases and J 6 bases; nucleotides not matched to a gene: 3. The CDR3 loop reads CASSLTGGQPQHF. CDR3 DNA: TGTGCCAGCAGCCTTACAGGGGGTCAGCCCCAGCATTTT.

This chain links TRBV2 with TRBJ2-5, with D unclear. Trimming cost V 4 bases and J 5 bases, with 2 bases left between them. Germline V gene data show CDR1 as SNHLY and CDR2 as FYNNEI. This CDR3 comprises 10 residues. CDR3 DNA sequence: TGTGCCAGCAGTGTCGAGACCCAGTACTTC. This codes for CASSVETQYF.

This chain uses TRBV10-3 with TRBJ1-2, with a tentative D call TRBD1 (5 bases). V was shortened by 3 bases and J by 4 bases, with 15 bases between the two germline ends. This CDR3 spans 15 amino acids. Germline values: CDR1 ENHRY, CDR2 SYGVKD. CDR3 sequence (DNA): TGTGCCATCAGTGACGAACTGACCCAGGGCTATGGCTACACCTTC. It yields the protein CAISDELTQGYGYTF.

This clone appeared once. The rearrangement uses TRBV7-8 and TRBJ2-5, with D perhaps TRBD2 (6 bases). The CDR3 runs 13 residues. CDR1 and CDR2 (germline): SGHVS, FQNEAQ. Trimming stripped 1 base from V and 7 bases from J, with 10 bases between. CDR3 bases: TGTGCCAGCAGCTTAGGGGGGGAGGTGACCCAGTACTTC. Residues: CASSLGGEVTQYF.